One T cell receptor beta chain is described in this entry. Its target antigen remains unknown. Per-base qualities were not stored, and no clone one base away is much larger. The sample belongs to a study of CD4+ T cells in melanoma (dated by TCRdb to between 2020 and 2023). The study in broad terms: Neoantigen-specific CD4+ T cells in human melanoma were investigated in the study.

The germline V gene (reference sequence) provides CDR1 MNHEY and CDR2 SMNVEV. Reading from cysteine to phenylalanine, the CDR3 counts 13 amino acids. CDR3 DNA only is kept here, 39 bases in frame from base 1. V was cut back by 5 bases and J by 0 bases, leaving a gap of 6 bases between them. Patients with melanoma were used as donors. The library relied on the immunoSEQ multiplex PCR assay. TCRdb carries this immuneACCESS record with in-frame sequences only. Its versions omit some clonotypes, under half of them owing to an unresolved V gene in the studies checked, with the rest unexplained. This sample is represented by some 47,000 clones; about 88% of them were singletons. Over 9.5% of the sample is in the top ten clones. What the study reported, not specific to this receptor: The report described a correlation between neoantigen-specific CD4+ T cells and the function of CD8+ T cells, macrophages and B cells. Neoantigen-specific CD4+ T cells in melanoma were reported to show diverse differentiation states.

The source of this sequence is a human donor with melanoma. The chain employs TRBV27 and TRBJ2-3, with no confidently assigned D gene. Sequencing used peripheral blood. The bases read TGTGCCAGCAGTCCCCTCAGCACAGATACGCAGTATTTT. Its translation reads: CASSPLSTDTQYF.